The subject of this entry is one T cell receptor beta chain. The data derive from a study of cytomegalovirus exposure and HLA in healthy donors. The PCR made use of 60 Vbeta and 13 Jbeta primers. Some clones are missing from TCRdb's copy, which holds only in-frame ones; the method was immunoSEQ multiplex PCR. The sample carries some 250,000 clones, around 76% recorded once. V lost 6 bases, J lost 7 bases, and 1 base stayed unmatched. This CDR3 comprises 11 residues. Germline V gene data show CDR1 as GTSNPN and CDR2 as SVGIG (reference sequence). The sample consisted of PBMCs. This TCR came from a woman between 40 and 55 years old in good health and CMV-seropositive. The chain uses TRBV30 and TRBJ1-2, with TRBD1 identical over 11 bases. The CDR3 DNA sequence: TGTGCCTGCGGGACAGGGGGTGGCTACACCTTC. It translates to CACGTGGGYTF.